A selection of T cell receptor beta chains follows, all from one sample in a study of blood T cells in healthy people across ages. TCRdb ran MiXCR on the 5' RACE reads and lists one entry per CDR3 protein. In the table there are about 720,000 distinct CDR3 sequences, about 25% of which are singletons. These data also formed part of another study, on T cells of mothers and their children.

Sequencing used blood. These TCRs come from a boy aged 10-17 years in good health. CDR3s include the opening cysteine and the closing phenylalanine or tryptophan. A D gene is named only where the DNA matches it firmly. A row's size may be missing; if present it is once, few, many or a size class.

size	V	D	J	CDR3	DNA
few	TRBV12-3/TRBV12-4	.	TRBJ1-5	CASSLVAGSGQPQHF	TGTGCCAGCAGTTTAGTAGCAGGGTCGGGTCAGCCCCAGCATTTT
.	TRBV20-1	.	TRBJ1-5	CSAYGGNSNQPQHF	TGCAGTGCTTATGGGGGGAATAGCAATCAGCCCCAGCATTTT
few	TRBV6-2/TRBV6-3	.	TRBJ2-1	CASSYTGQGIEQFF	TGTGCCAGCAGTTACACCGGCCAGGGGATTGAGCAGTTCTTC
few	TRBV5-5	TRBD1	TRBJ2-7	CASSFRRQGYDEQYF	TGTGCCAGCAGCTTCCGGAGACAGGGGTACGACGAGCAGTACTTC
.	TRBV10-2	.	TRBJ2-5	CASSGELQQTQYF	TGCGCCAGCAGCGGGGAATTGCAGCAGACCCAGTACTTC
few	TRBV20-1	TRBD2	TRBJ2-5	CSAPTSGGVQETQYF	TGCAGTGCCCCGACTAGCGGGGGGGTCCAAGAGACCCAGTACTTC
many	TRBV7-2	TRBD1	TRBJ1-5	CASSLVSGTGNQPQHF	TGTGCCAGCAGCTTAGTATCCGGGACAGGGAATCAGCCCCAGCATTTT
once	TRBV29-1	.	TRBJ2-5	CSVEQPNRFQETQYF	TGCAGCGTTGAACAGCCTAACAGGTTCCAAGAGACCCAGTACTTC
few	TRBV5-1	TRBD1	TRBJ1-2	CASSWAGTGDGYTF	TGCGCCAGCAGCTGGGCCGGGACAGGGGATGGCTACACCTTC
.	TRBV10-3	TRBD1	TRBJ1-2	CAISAQARGRGYGYTF	TGTGCCATCAGTGCCCAGGCCAGGGGGCGCGGCTATGGCTACACCTTC
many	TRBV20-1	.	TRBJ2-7	CSARDLEGNLYEQYF	TGCAGTGCTAGAGATTTGGAGGGCAATTTGTACGAGCAGTACTTC
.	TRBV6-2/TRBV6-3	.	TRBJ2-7	CASSYGANAQYF	TGTGCCAGCAGTTACGGCGCGAATGCGCAGTACTTC
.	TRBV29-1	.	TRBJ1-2	CSVTGTSGIGDGYTF	TGCAGCGTCACCGGGACTAGCGGGATTGGTGATGGCTACACCTTC
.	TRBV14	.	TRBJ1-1	CASSHVEWTLNTEAFF	TGTGCCAGCAGCCACGTAGAATGGACACTGAACACTGAAGCTTTCTTT
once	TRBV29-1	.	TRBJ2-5	CSVGLLLRQETQYF	TGCAGCGTGGGTTTACTATTACGCCAAGAGACCCAGTACTTC
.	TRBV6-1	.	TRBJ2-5	CASSEAVGSQETQYF	TGTGCCAGCAGTGAAGCCGTGGGCAGTCAAGAGACCCAGTACTTC
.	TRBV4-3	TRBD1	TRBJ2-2	CASSHISGTGGRVGELFF	TGCGCCAGCAGCCATATATCCGGGACAGGGGGACGGGTCGGGGAGCTGTTTTTT
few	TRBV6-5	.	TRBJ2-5	CASSYSMASQETQYF	TGTGCCAGCAGTTACTCGATGGCCTCCCAAGAGACCCAGTACTTC
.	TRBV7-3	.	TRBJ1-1	CASSQTPNTEAFF	TGTGCCAGCAGCCAAACTCCGAACACTGAAGCTTTCTTT
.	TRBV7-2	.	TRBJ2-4	CASSPAGQGKSIQYF	TGTGCCAGCAGTCCCGCGGGGCAGGGGAAAAGCATTCAGTACTTC
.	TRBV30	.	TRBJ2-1	CAWSGQVSSYNEQFF	TGTGCCTGGAGTGGGCAGGTTAGCTCCTACAATGAGCAGTTCTTC
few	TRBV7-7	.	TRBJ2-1	CTSSLSSSYNEQFF	TGTACTAGCAGCTTGTCCAGCTCCTACAATGAGCAGTTCTTC
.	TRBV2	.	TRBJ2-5	CASSGVRERTETQYF	TGTGCCAGCAGTGGAGTCAGGGAGCGGACGGAGACCCAGTACTTC
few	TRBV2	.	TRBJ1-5	CASSNMYSNQPQHF	TGTGCCAGCAGTAATATGTATAGCAATCAGCCCCAGCATTTT
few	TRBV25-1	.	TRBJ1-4	CASSPARGSMGEKLFF	TGTGCCAGCAGTCCGGCGAGGGGGTCGATGGGTGAAAAACTGTTTTTT
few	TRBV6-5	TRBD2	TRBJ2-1	CASSYVRTSGRRGYNEQFF	TGTGCCAGCAGTTACGTTCGGACTAGCGGGAGAAGGGGCTACAATGAGCAGTTCTTC
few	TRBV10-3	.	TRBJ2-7	CAISESIDGDEQYF	TGTGCCATCAGTGAGTCGATCGACGGGGACGAGCAGTACTTC
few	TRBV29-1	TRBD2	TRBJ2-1	CSVDLAGGPHLGNEQFF	TGCAGCGTTGATCTTGCGGGAGGGCCGCACCTTGGCAATGAGCAGTTCTTC